This T cell receptor beta chain derives from a study of cytomegalovirus exposure and HLA in healthy donors. Looking at the study overall: Tens of millions of unique TCRs, all from HLA-typed donors, were included in an early release of the data.

PCR amplification relied on 60 Vbeta primers (plus 13 Jbeta primers). Libraries were prepared by immunoSEQ multiplex PCR; TCRdb keeps only in-frame clonotypes and omits some of them. The sample consists of about 180,000 clones, roughly 78% of them appearing once. Whole-study findings and limits: The study labeled more than 150 TCR beta chains cytomegalovirus-associated. No immune exposure information besides CMV serostatus was available. According to a later analysis, most TCR beta chains associated with CMV appeared HLA-restricted.

This CDR3 region has 16 residues. Germline CDR1 and CDR2: GTSNPN and SVGIG (reference sequence). V dropped 3 bases and J dropped 0; count of bases not matched to a gene: 9. With regard to this clone: Antigen: not known.

Source material: PBMCs. V is TRBV30 and J is TRBJ2-5, with 8 bases identical to TRBD2. This sequence was found in a woman aged 45-65 years in good health and CMV-seropositive. The CDR3 coding sequence is TGTGCCTGGAGAGGCGGGGGGTACTTCTACCAAGAGACCCAGTACTTC. Amino acid sequence: CAWRGGGYFYQETQYF.